These 12 T cell receptor beta chains were all obtained from the same sample, sequenced in a study of T cells after yellow fever vaccination. TCRdb recomputed calls from the 5' RACE reads with MiXCR, one row per CDR3 protein. The sample carries 20,000 to 25,000 distinct CDR3 sequences, 5.2% recorded once. The sequencing used PBMCs, either bulk or a sorted T-cell subset (CD4+, CD8+, memory, or dextramer-sorted; not recorded which), collected around 45 days after the first yellow fever vaccination. Receptor source: a man aged 18 to 35 who received the YFV17D yellow fever vaccine.

The sample holds many counts of this clonotype. The gene calls are TRBV6-2 or TRBV6-3 and TRBJ2-7, with D unclear. Per the germline V gene, CDR1 is MNHEY and CDR2 is SVGEGT. The CDR3 loop spans 11 amino acids. The V end lost 5 bases, the J end lost 4 bases, and 6 bases lay between the germline ends. In DNA form, the CDR3 reads TGTGCCAGCAGTCCCGCGTACGAGCAGTACTTC. Translation gives CASSPAYEQYF.

J is TRBJ2-7 and V is TRBV20-1; tentatively, D is TRBD1 or TRBD2 (6 bases each). The length of the CDR3 is 13 residues. Looked up from germline, CDR1 is DFQATT and CDR2 is SNEGSKA (reference sequence). V lost 0 bases, J lost 6 bases, and 12 bases lay in between. CDR3 region: CSARDLGGREQYF. CDR3 sequence (DNA): TGCAGTGCTAGAGATCTGGGGGGCCGCGAGCAGTACTTC.

There are many counts of this clonotype. The chain is built from TRBV7-3 and TRBJ2-7; 13 nucleotides line up with TRBD2. V was pared by 1 base and J by 2 bases, with 2 bases of the junction left unmatched. Germline CDR1 reads SGHTA; CDR2 reads FQGTGA. This CDR3 is 16 amino acids long. DNA for the CDR3: TGTGCCAGCAGCTTAAGGGGACTAGCGGGGCCCTACGAGCAGTACGTC. Translating it yields CASSLRGLAGPYEQYV.

Many counts were recorded for this clonotype. V is TRBV11-3 and J is TRBJ1-5; 7 bases align to TRBD1. V shed 6 bases, J shed 4 bases, and the junction held 9 bases outside the gene matches. There are 15 residues in the CDR3. CDR1 and CDR2 (germline): SGHNT, YENEEA. For the CDR3, the DNA is TGTGCCAGCAGTCTCGGGACAGCCATTAATCAGCCCCAGCATTTT. Translated, it gives CASSLGTAINQPQHF.

The table lists this clonotype with many counts. The chain is built from TRBV7-2 and TRBJ1-5; weak D call: TRBD1 (5 bases). Germline values: CDR1 SGHTA, CDR2 FQGNSA. This CDR3 spans 13 amino acids. Between the trimmed V and J ends, which lost 8 bases and 4 bases, there was a span of 12 bases. This CDR3 reads CASGAGSNQPQHF. CDR3 DNA: TGTGCCAGCGGAGCAGGGTCGAATCAGCCCCAGCATTTT.

This clonotype occurred many times. This chain joins TRBV5-1 and TRBJ2-5; TRBD2 agrees at 9 bases. Germline loops: CDR1 SGHRS, CDR2 YFSETQ. The CDR3 is made up of 15 amino acids. V shed 4 bases, J shed 3 bases, and the junction held 7 bases outside the gene matches. CDR3 protein: CASSPPVAGEETQYF. The CDR3 DNA reads as TGCGCCAGCAGCCCCCCCGTAGCGGGGGAAGAGACCCAGTACTTC.

This clonotype showed up just a few times. The gene calls are TRBV11-2 and TRBJ2-7, with 8 positions matching TRBD2. Germline-derived CDR1 and CDR2 are SGHAT and FQNNGV. V trimming: 4 bases; J trimming: 10 bases; junction bases outside the gene matches: 12. The length of the CDR3 is 14 residues. The CDR3: CASSSLPRGVEQYV. The CDR3 nucleotides are TGTGCCAGCAGCTCACTCCCGCGGGGGGTCGAACAGTACGTC.

In its sample, this clonotype was seen many times. This chain connects TRBV11-1 to TRBJ1-3; tentatively, D is TRBD1 (6 bases). The ends were cut back, 2 bases at V and 4 bases at J, with 9 bases in the middle. Germline CDR1 and CDR2: SGHAT and FQDESV (reference sequence). The CDR3 has 14 residues. CDR3 nucleotide sequence: TGTGCCAGCAGCTTATCAGGGGACGGAAACACCATATATTTT. It is translated as CASSLSGDGNTIYF.

In its sample, this clonotype was seen many times. This chain links TRBV20-1 with TRBJ2-1, with 8 nucleotides matching TRBD2. The V and J ends lost 4 bases and 4 bases, in that order; junction bases with no gene match: 3. The CDR3 has 13 amino acids. Germline-derived CDR1 and CDR2 are DFQATT and SNEGSKA (reference sequence). Here the CDR3 DNA reads TGCAGTGCTAACCGGGAGGGTTACAATGAGCAGTTCTTC. Translated, it gives CSANREGYNEQFF.

This clonotype appeared many times. CDR3 in amino acids: CASSLEGLAEETQYF. CDR3 DNA: TGCGCCAGCAGCTTGGAGGGTCTAGCGGAAGAGACCCAGTACTTC. This chain joins TRBV5-1 and TRBJ2-5; 7 bases match TRBD2. This CDR3 has 15 amino acids. V lost 0 bases, J lost 3 bases, and 5 bases stayed unmatched. CDR1 is SGHRS and CDR2 is YFSETQ in the germline V gene.

There are many counts of this clonotype. The rearrangement uses TRBV7-2 and TRBJ2-3; weak D call: TRBD1 (6 bases). CDR3 size: 14 residues. CDR1 is SGHTA and CDR2 is FQGNSA in the germline V gene. V shed 4 bases and J shed 5 bases, with 13 bases lying between them. The CDR3, as DNA: TGTGCCAGCAGCTGGGGGCCAGGTGAAGATACGCAGTATTTT. This codes for CASSWGPGEDTQYF.

As regards this clonotype: A much larger clone is a single base away; this may be a read error. This chain joins TRBV10-3 and TRBJ2-2, with D perhaps matching TRBD1 (6 bases). CDR1 is ENHRY, CDR2 SYGVKD, per germline. The CDR3 contains 11 residues. The CDR3 here is CAVTGTGELLF. The CDR3, as DNA: TGTGCCGTGACAGGAACCGGGGAGCTGCTTTTT.